This T cell receptor beta chain was observed in a study of technical replicates of blood from a few donors. This CDR3 has 16 residues. V lost 5 bases, J lost 3 bases, and 8 bases stayed unmatched. Germline CDR1 and CDR2: SGHNT and YENEEA. Clones were read by immunoSEQ multiplex PCR, and TCRdb kept only the in-frame ones, dropping some. The top ten clones hold over 0.2% of a sample with more than 90,000 clones, approximately 96% of them seen once. The receptor was isolated from a human donor in good health. Sequencing input: T cells isolated from PBMCs. This chain links TRBV11-3 with TRBJ2-3; TRBD2 matches 10 bases. CDR3 nucleotides: TGTGCCAGCAGCCCCGTAGCGGGGGGCAGGACAGATACGCAGTATTTT. This gives the protein CASSPVAGGRTDTQYF. Based on the CDR3 plus reference TRBV11-3 and TRBJ2-3, the full variable domain is EAGVVQSPRYKIIEKKQPVAFWCNPISGHNTLYWYLQNLGQGPELLIRYENEEAVDDSQLPKDRFSAERLKGVDSTLKIQPAELGDSAVYLCASSPVAGGRTDTQYFGPGTRLTVL.